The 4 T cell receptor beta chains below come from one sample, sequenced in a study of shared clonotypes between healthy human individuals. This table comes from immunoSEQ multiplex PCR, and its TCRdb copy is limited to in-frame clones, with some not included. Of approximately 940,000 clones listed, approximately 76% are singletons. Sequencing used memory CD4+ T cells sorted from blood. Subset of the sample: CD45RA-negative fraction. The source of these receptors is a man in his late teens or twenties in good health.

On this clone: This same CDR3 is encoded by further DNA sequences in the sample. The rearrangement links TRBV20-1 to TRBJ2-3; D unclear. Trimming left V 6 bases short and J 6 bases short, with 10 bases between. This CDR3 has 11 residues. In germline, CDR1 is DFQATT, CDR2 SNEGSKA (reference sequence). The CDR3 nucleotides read TGCAGTGCCGAACTTTCTGATACGCAGTATTTT. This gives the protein CSAELSDTQYF.

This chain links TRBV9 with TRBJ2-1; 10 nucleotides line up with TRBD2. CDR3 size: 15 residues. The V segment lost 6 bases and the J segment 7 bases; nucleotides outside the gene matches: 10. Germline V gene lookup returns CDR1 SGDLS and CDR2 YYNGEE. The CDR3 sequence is CASTIGLAGGNEQFF. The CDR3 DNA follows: TGTGCCAGCACCATCGGGTTAGCGGGAGGAAATGAGCAGTTCTTC. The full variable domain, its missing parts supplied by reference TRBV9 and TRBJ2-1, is DSGVTQTPKHLITATGQRVTLRCSPRSGDLSVYWYQQSLDQGLQFLIQYYNGEERAKGNILERFSAQQFPDLHSELNLSSLELGDSALYFCASTIGLAGGNEQFFGPGTRLTVL.

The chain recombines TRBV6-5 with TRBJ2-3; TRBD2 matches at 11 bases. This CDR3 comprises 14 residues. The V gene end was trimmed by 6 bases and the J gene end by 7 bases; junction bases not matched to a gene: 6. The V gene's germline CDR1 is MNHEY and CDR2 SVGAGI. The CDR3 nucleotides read TGTGCCAGCAGACCACTAGCGGGAGCGAATACGCAGTATTTT. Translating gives CASRPLAGANTQYF.

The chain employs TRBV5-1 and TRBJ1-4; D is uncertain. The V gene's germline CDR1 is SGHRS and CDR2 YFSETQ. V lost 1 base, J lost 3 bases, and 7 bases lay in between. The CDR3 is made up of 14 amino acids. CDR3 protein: CASSLWGANEKLFF. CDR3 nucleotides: TGCGCCAGCAGCTTGTGGGGAGCTAATGAAAAACTGTTTTTT.